This is a list of T cell receptor beta chains from one sample in a study of OX40 agonist ivuxolimab in advanced cancers. Here immunoSEQ multiplex PCR was the method, and the copy in TCRdb shows in-frame clones only, minus some. The sample yields about 64,000 clones, 84% seen once. The starting material was CD4+ or CD8+ T cells sorted from blood, obtained in a trial of the OX40 agonist ivuxolimab. The receptors stem from an adult with an advanced solid tumor such as melanoma, head and neck, liver or kidney cancer. Each CDR3 is given with its conserved first and last residue. The D gene is left open where the match is weak. Clone size appears in some rows only: once, few, many, or a class for an expanded clone.

j_call,v_call,clone_size,d_call,cdr3_nt,cdr3_aa
TRBJ1-5,TRBV4-3,NA,TRBD1,TGCGTCTGTGGGCTCGACCAGGGGGCGTCTCAGCCCCAGCATTTT,CVCGLDQGASQPQHF
TRBJ1-6,TRBV28,NA,TRBD1,TGTGCCAGCAGTTTAGGCGGGACAGGGGTTTCACCCCTCCACTTT,CASSLGGTGVSPLHF
TRBJ1-1,TRBV28,NA,NA,TGTGCCAGCTACGGGGGGAAGAACACTGAAGCTTTCTTT,CASYGGKNTEAFF
TRBJ2-5,TRBV29-1,NA,NA,TGCAGCGTTCCGACCAAGGAGACCCAGTACTTC,CSVPTKETQYF
TRBJ2-2,TRBV19,NA,NA,TGTGCCAGTAGGGGCCCGGGTCGGGGCAGGACCGGGGAGCTGTTTTTT,CASRGPGRGRTGELFF
TRBJ2-7,TRBV5-1,NA,NA,TGCGCCAGCAGCTTATCAACAGGGAGTAGAGGGGCCGAGCAGTACTTC,CASSLSTGSRGAEQYF
TRBJ2-1,TRBV7-9,NA,NA,TGTGCCAGCAGCTTAACGAATGAGCAGTTCTTC,CASSLTNEQFF
TRBJ2-5,TRBV6-5,NA,NA,TGTGCCAGCAGTTACTCGGGAAGGGATGAGACCCAGTACTTC,CASSYSGRDETQYF
TRBJ2-7,TRBV7-2,few,NA,TGTGCCAGCAGCTACCGAGGTAGTAGTAACGAGCAGTACTTC,CASSYRGSSNEQYF
TRBJ1-6,TRBV6-6,NA,NA,TGTGCCAGCAGTTACACGCAGGTCGACGTGGGTTCACCCCTCCACTTT,CASSYTQVDVGSPLHF
TRBJ2-3,TRBV4-3,NA,TRBD2,TGCGCCAGCAGCCCCGGGGGGTGGGCAGATACGCAGTATTTT,CASSPGGWADTQYF
TRBJ1-2,TRBV11-1,once,TRBD1,TGTGCCAGCAGCTCTCGACAGGGTTGGAGTGGCTACACCTTC,CASSSRQGWSGYTF
TRBJ2-1,TRBV28,NA,NA,TGTGCCAGCAGTTGGGGGCCAAGCTCCTACAATGAGCAGTTCTTC,CASSWGPSSYNEQFF
TRBJ1-2,TRBV6-6,few,NA,TGTGCCAGCAGTTCGGAGGGTGCTGGGGGCTACACCTTC,CASSSEGAGGYTF
TRBJ1-2,TRBV5-6,NA,NA,TGTGCCAGCAGCTTGTGGCCAGGGCGGGGAGCTAACTATGGCTACACCTTC,CASSLWPGRGANYGYTF
TRBJ2-5,TRBV18,NA,NA,TGTGCCAGCTCGCCCGGGGAAGAGACCCAGTACTTC,CASSPGEETQYF
TRBJ2-7,TRBV7-9,NA,TRBD1,TGTGCCAGCAGCGACGACAGGGGGCGATCCTACGAGCAGTACTTC,CASSDDRGRSYEQYF
TRBJ2-5,TRBV9,NA,NA,TGTGCCAGCAGCGTCGGAGGAGAGACCCAGTACTTC,CASSVGGETQYF
TRBJ1-5,TRBV19,NA,NA,TGTGCCAGTACCCTACTAGGGAGGGGCAATCAGCCCCAGCATTTT,CASTLLGRGNQPQHF
TRBJ2-3,TRBV7-3,few,TRBD2,TGTGCCAGCAGCCCCAGGTTAGCGGGAGGGCCGGCAGATACGCAGTATTTT,CASSPRLAGGPADTQYF
TRBJ1-1,TRBV2,once,NA,TGTGCCAGCAGTGACAGGGAGCATTCCTTGAGCACTGAAGCTTTCTTT,CASSDREHSLSTEAFF
TRBJ2-1,TRBV6-4,few,TRBD2,TGTGCCAGCAGTCGAACTAGCGGGAGGGGCAATGAGCAGTTCTTC,CASSRTSGRGNEQFF
TRBJ1-1,TRBV9,NA,NA,TGTGCCAGCAGCGTAGATCCAGGGGTGAACACTGAAGCTTTCTTT,CASSVDPGVNTEAFF
TRBJ1-3,TRBV7-2,once,NA,TGTGCCAGCAGCTTAGAACAGGGCCCTGGAAACACCATATATTTT,CASSLEQGPGNTIYF
TRBJ2-7,TRBV7-2,once,TRBD2,TGTGCCAGCAGTCCACTAGCGGCCCCCTACGAGCAGTACTTC,CASSPLAAPYEQYF
TRBJ1-2,TRBV11-2,NA,NA,TGTGCCAGCAGCTTAGATATCCGGGCCTTCACCTTC,CASSLDIRAFTF
TRBJ1-5,TRBV6-6,NA,TRBD1,TGTGCCAGCAGTTACGGGACAGGGGACCAGCCCCAGCATTTT,CASSYGTGDQPQHF
TRBJ1-2,TRBV4-3,NA,NA,TGCGCCAGCAGCCAAGATCAGAGGGTAGGAGGCTACACCTTC,CASSQDQRVGGYTF
TRBJ2-7,TRBV28,NA,TRBD1,TGTGCCAGCAGTTCCGTGGCCGGGACAGAAGGCTACGAGCAGTACTTC,CASSSVAGTEGYEQYF
TRBJ2-1,TRBV6-6,NA,TRBD2,TGTGCCAGCAGCCTAGGACTAGCGGGGGCCATAGAGCAGTTCTTC,CASSLGLAGAIEQFF
TRBJ1-2,TRBV19,NA,NA,TGTGCCAGTACCCCGGGGGGGTTCGCCTATGGCTACACCTTC,CASTPGGFAYGYTF
TRBJ1-3,TRBV2,NA,NA,TGTGCCAGCACACCAGACGGCACTGGAAACACCATATATTTT,CASTPDGTGNTIYF
TRBJ1-3,TRBV7-2,NA,NA,TGTGCCAGCAGCCCTCGGGCCAATGGAAACACCATATATTTT,CASSPRANGNTIYF
TRBJ1-2,TRBV28,NA,TRBD1,TGTGCCAGCAGTCGGACAGGGGGCTATACTTTTTTCCCAAACTATGGCTACACCTTC,CASSRTGGYTFFPNYGYTF
TRBJ2-3,TRBV7-2,once,NA,TGTGCCAGCAGCTTAATGTGGGGCACAGATACGCAGTATTTT,CASSLMWGTDTQYF
TRBJ2-7,TRBV5-1,NA,NA,TGCGCCAGCAGCCGAGAAAGGGTGGACGAGCAGTACTTC,CASSRERVDEQYF
TRBJ1-2,TRBV19,NA,TRBD1,TGTGCCAGTAAGGAGGGGGCTTCCTATGGCTACACCTTC,CASKEGASYGYTF
TRBJ1-2,TRBV5-1,NA,NA,TGCGCCAGCAGTGTGGCAGGGAAAAATAACTATGGCTACACCTTC,CASSVAGKNNYGYTF
TRBJ2-4,TRBV2,NA,NA,TGTGCCAGCAGTGAAGGGGGGCGGTCCAAAAACATTCAGTACTTC,CASSEGGRSKNIQYF
TRBJ2-5,TRBV29-1,NA,NA,TGCAGCGTTGAGGCTGGGGAAGAGACCCAGTACTTC,CSVEAGEETQYF
TRBJ1-2,TRBV29-1,NA,TRBD1,TGCAGCGTTGGCGTCACGTACAGGGGGTATGGCTACACCTTC,CSVGVTYRGYGYTF
TRBJ1-6,TRBV9,NA,TRBD1,TGTGCCAGCAGGGGACAGGGAAATAATTCACCCCTCCACTTT,CASRGQGNNSPLHF
TRBJ1-4,TRBV29-1,NA,NA,TGCAGCGTTGCAGCGATGAATGAAAAACTGTTTTTT,CSVAAMNEKLFF
TRBJ1-2,TRBV5-8,few,NA,TGTGCCAGCAGCCCCGAGGGGGTTCACTATGGCTACACCTTC,CASSPEGVHYGYTF
TRBJ2-1,TRBV7-2,NA,TRBD2,TGTGCCAGCAGACGGTCTAGCGGGTTTGGGAATGAGCAGTTCTTC,CASRRSSGFGNEQFF
TRBJ2-5,TRBV9,NA,TRBD2,TGTGCCAGCAGCTCCCGGGGTAGCGGGAAGGAGACCCAGTACTTC,CASSSRGSGKETQYF
TRBJ2-1,TRBV19,NA,NA,TGTGCCAGTAGTATAGATGTAGAGATTAATGAGCAGTTCTTC,CASSIDVEINEQFF
TRBJ2-7,TRBV28,NA,NA,TGTGCCAGCCTTGGACAGTCCTCCTACGAGCAGTACTTC,CASLGQSSYEQYF
TRBJ1-2,TRBV5-8,NA,NA,TGTGCCAGCAGGCCAGGGGAATATGGCTACACCTTC,CASRPGEYGYTF
TRBJ2-6,TRBV18,NA,NA,TGTGCCAGCTCAACAAGGGGAAGGGAAGCCCCTCGCTCTGGGGCCAACGTCCTGACTTTC,CASSTRGREAPRSGANVLTF
TRBJ2-7,TRBV5-3,NA,NA,TGTGCCAGCAGCCTACAGGGCGTTTCGGGCTACGAGCAGTACTTC,CASSLQGVSGYEQYF
TRBJ1-2,TRBV5-4,NA,NA,TGTGCCAGCAGCTTGGCGGACCGTGTGTATGGCTACACCTTC,CASSLADRVYGYTF
TRBJ2-7,TRBV5-4,once,TRBD1,TGTGCCAGCAGCTCGCCGGGACAGGGGGCGCTTAAGCAGTACTTC,CASSSPGQGALKQYF